A selection of T cell receptor beta chains follows, all from one sample in a study of human T cells and chemical hapten exposure. TCRdb analysed the RACE reads with MiXCR anew, one entry per CDR3 protein. The profile shows 82,000 or so distinct CDR3 sequences, 10% to 15% of them singletons. The sample consisted of whole blood, taken in connection with sensitization to the hapten diphenylcyclopropenone (DPC). The receptors were sampled from a woman in her 50s with alopecia areata. Some clones in this sample may be carry-over from other donors' samples. The CDR3 runs from the conserved cysteine through the conserved F or W. The D gene is left open where the match is weak. Rows may omit the clone size; those that give it use once, few, many or a size class.

d_call: NA
j_call: TRBJ1-5
clone_size: few
v_call: TRBV20-1
cdr3_aa: CSALKGQPDQPQHF
cdr3_nt: TGCAGTGCGCTAAAGGGACAACCCGATCAGCCCCAGCATTTT

d_call: TRBD1
j_call: TRBJ2-5
clone_size: few
v_call: TRBV12-3/TRBV12-4
cdr3_aa: CASSQGTAETQYF
cdr3_nt: TGTGCCAGCAGTCAGGGGACAGCGGAGACCCAGTACTTC

d_call: TRBD1
j_call: TRBJ2-2
clone_size: many
v_call: TRBV20-1
cdr3_aa: CSGLQGAETGELFF
cdr3_nt: TGCAGTGGACTCCAGGGGGCAGAAACCGGGGAGCTGTTTTTT

d_call: NA
j_call: TRBJ1-3
clone_size: few
v_call: TRBV12-3/TRBV12-4
cdr3_aa: CASGSRVRTKDF
cdr3_nt: TGTGCCAGCGGCTCCCGAGTCAGGACCAAGGATTTT

d_call: NA
j_call: TRBJ1-4
clone_size: NA
v_call: TRBV6-2/TRBV6-3
cdr3_aa: CASSQGRATNEKLFF
cdr3_nt: TGTGCCAGCAGTCAGGGACGCGCAACTAATGAAAAACTGTTTTTT

d_call: NA
j_call: TRBJ2-7
clone_size: NA
v_call: TRBV18
cdr3_aa: CASSPSGRYEQYF
cdr3_nt: TGTGCCAGCTCACCCTCAGGCCGCTACGAGCAGTACTTC

d_call: NA
j_call: TRBJ1-6
clone_size: many
v_call: TRBV25-1
cdr3_aa: CASSVTRNSPLHF
cdr3_nt: TGTGCCAGCAGTGTTACACGGAATTCACCCCTCCACTTT

d_call: NA
j_call: TRBJ2-3
clone_size: NA
v_call: TRBV5-1
cdr3_aa: CASSFGLAATDTQYF
cdr3_nt: TGCGCCAGCAGCTTTGGGTTGGCGGCCACAGATACGCAGTATTTT

d_call: NA
j_call: TRBJ2-1
clone_size: few
v_call: TRBV9
cdr3_aa: CASTRTTNVYNEQFF
cdr3_nt: TGTGCCAGCACACGGACTACTAATGTCTACAATGAGCAGTTCTTC

d_call: NA
j_call: TRBJ2-3
clone_size: NA
v_call: TRBV11-2
cdr3_aa: CASSVRAHEDTQYF
cdr3_nt: TGTGCCAGCAGCGTCCGGGCCCACGAAGATACGCAGTATTTT

d_call: NA
j_call: TRBJ2-7
clone_size: few
v_call: TRBV11-2
cdr3_aa: CASSPRRSNYEQYF
cdr3_nt: TGTGCCAGCAGCCCCAGACGGAGCAACTACGAGCAGTACTTC

d_call: NA
j_call: TRBJ1-2
clone_size: NA
v_call: TRBV25-1
cdr3_aa: CASSAESDYGYTF
cdr3_nt: TGTGCCAGCAGCGCGGAAAGTGACTATGGCTACACCTTC

d_call: TRBD1
j_call: TRBJ2-3
clone_size: NA
v_call: TRBV29-1
cdr3_aa: CSVEDGVDRGRGDTQYF
cdr3_nt: TGCAGCGTTGAAGATGGCGTCGACAGGGGGCGTGGAGATACGCAGTATTTT

d_call: NA
j_call: TRBJ1-1
clone_size: many
v_call: TRBV12-3/TRBV12-4
cdr3_aa: CASSLALRADTEAFF
cdr3_nt: TGTGCCAGCAGTTTAGCGCTAAGAGCCGACACTGAAGCTTTCTTT

d_call: NA
j_call: TRBJ2-7
clone_size: many
v_call: TRBV12-3/TRBV12-4
cdr3_aa: CASSLGSQPTYEQYF
cdr3_nt: TGTGCCAGCAGTTTAGGGTCCCAGCCTACCTACGAGCAGTACTTC

d_call: TRBD2
j_call: TRBJ2-1
clone_size: few
v_call: TRBV29-1
cdr3_aa: CSVESTGGSDEQFF
cdr3_nt: TGCAGCGTTGAATCTACGGGAGGGAGTGATGAGCAGTTCTTC

d_call: NA
j_call: TRBJ2-5
clone_size: NA
v_call: TRBV7-6
cdr3_aa: CASSAQGNQETQYF
cdr3_nt: TGTGCCAGCAGCGCGCAAGGGAACCAAGAGACCCAGTACTTC

d_call: NA
j_call: TRBJ1-1
clone_size: many
v_call: TRBV5-1
cdr3_aa: CASSWRGVGTEAFF
cdr3_nt: TGCGCCAGCAGCTGGAGAGGAGTAGGGACTGAAGCTTTCTTT

d_call: NA
j_call: TRBJ1-5
clone_size: NA
v_call: TRBV7-6
cdr3_aa: CVSSRGGNNQPQHF
cdr3_nt: TGTGTCAGCAGTCGTGGCGGTAACAATCAGCCCCAGCATTTT

d_call: NA
j_call: TRBJ2-3
clone_size: NA
v_call: TRBV18
cdr3_aa: CASSPGWVTDTQYF
cdr3_nt: TGTGCCAGCTCACCGGGCTGGGTCACAGATACGCAGTATTTT

d_call: NA
j_call: TRBJ2-2
clone_size: many
v_call: TRBV6-5
cdr3_aa: CASSPGSNTGELFF
cdr3_nt: TGTGCCAGCAGTCCGGGATCTAACACCGGGGAGCTGTTTTTT

d_call: NA
j_call: TRBJ1-6
clone_size: NA
v_call: TRBV14
cdr3_aa: CASSQEVRANSPLHF
cdr3_nt: TGTGCCAGCAGCCAAGAAGTCCGGGCCAATTCACCCCTCCACTTT

d_call: NA
j_call: TRBJ1-4
clone_size: few
v_call: TRBV29-1
cdr3_aa: CSVGSWGNEKLFF
cdr3_nt: TGCAGCGTTGGAAGTTGGGGTAATGAAAAACTGTTTTTT

d_call: NA
j_call: TRBJ1-1
clone_size: NA
v_call: TRBV5-5
cdr3_aa: CASSLGWDQNTEAFF
cdr3_nt: TGTGCCAGCAGCTTGGGTTGGGATCAGAACACTGAAGCTTTCTTT

d_call: NA
j_call: TRBJ2-5
clone_size: NA
v_call: TRBV9
cdr3_aa: CASSVDRETQYF
cdr3_nt: TGTGCCAGCAGCGTAGACAGAGAGACCCAGTACTTC

d_call: TRBD2
j_call: TRBJ2-3
clone_size: NA
v_call: TRBV5-1
cdr3_aa: CASRFVGASGDTQYF
cdr3_nt: TGCGCCAGCAGGTTCGTTGGTGCTAGCGGAGATACGCAGTATTTT

d_call: NA
j_call: TRBJ1-5
clone_size: many
v_call: TRBV19
cdr3_aa: CASSMYQPQHF
cdr3_nt: TGTGCCAGTAGTATGTATCAGCCCCAGCATTTT

d_call: NA
j_call: TRBJ2-5
clone_size: many
v_call: TRBV12-3/TRBV12-4
cdr3_aa: CASTRDLQETQYF
cdr3_nt: TGTGCCAGCACTCGGGACCTTCAAGAGACCCAGTACTTC

d_call: NA
j_call: TRBJ2-3
clone_size: NA
v_call: TRBV7-2
cdr3_aa: CASSFGAGDTQYF
cdr3_nt: TGTGCCAGCAGCTTTGGGGCGGGGGATACGCAGTATTTT

d_call: NA
j_call: TRBJ1-3
clone_size: many
v_call: TRBV12-3/TRBV12-4
cdr3_aa: CASSAGTHGNTIYF
cdr3_nt: TGTGCCAGCAGTGCCGGGACACATGGAAACACCATATATTTT

d_call: TRBD2
j_call: TRBJ2-1
clone_size: many
v_call: TRBV7-2
cdr3_aa: CASSLVAGGVRNEQFF
cdr3_nt: TGTGCCAGCAGCTTAGTAGCGGGAGGGGTCAGGAATGAGCAGTTCTTC

d_call: NA
j_call: TRBJ2-7
clone_size: many
v_call: TRBV28
cdr3_aa: CATLGGHEQYF
cdr3_nt: TGTGCCACCTTGGGCGGCCACGAGCAGTACTTC

d_call: NA
j_call: TRBJ2-7
clone_size: NA
v_call: TRBV28
cdr3_aa: CASRTGAAYEQYF
cdr3_nt: TGTGCCAGCAGAACCGGGGCCGCCTACGAGCAGTACTTC

d_call: NA
j_call: TRBJ2-3
clone_size: NA
v_call: TRBV28
cdr3_aa: CASEQGLSTDTQYF
cdr3_nt: TGTGCCAGCGAACAGGGATTATCCACAGATACGCAGTATTTT

d_call: NA
j_call: TRBJ1-5
clone_size: NA
v_call: TRBV6-5
cdr3_aa: CASSTTAYSNQPQHF
cdr3_nt: TGTGCCAGCAGCACGACAGCGTATAGCAATCAGCCCCAGCATTTT

d_call: NA
j_call: TRBJ2-7
clone_size: few
v_call: TRBV10-3
cdr3_aa: CAISSPLLQQYF
cdr3_nt: TGTGCCATCAGCTCCCCACTATTACAGCAGTACTTC

d_call: NA
j_call: TRBJ2-1
clone_size: few
v_call: TRBV5-4
cdr3_aa: CASSLVSPNEQFF
cdr3_nt: TGTGCCAGCAGCTTGGTATCACCCAATGAGCAGTTCTTC

d_call: TRBD2
j_call: TRBJ2-4
clone_size: many
v_call: TRBV11-2
cdr3_aa: CASSLGGRANIQYF
cdr3_nt: TGTGCCAGCAGCCTGGGTGGGAGGGCGAACATTCAGTACTTC

d_call: TRBD2
j_call: TRBJ2-3
clone_size: many
v_call: TRBV29-1
cdr3_aa: CSVDHRTSGTDTQYF
cdr3_nt: TGCAGCGTTGATCATCGGACTAGCGGCACAGATACGCAGTATTTT

d_call: TRBD2
j_call: TRBJ2-5
clone_size: NA
v_call: TRBV7-6
cdr3_aa: CASSSGLLQETQYF
cdr3_nt: TGTGCCAGCAGCTCGGGACTACTCCAAGAGACCCAGTACTTC

d_call: NA
j_call: TRBJ1-1
clone_size: few
v_call: TRBV5-1
cdr3_aa: CASSWLAGASTEAFF
cdr3_nt: TGCGCCAGCAGCTGGCTTGCAGGGGCGAGCACTGAAGCTTTCTTT

d_call: TRBD2
j_call: TRBJ2-3
clone_size: many
v_call: TRBV3-1
cdr3_aa: CASSPPRGSGRVVDTQYF
cdr3_nt: TGTGCCAGCAGCCCCCCAAGAGGTAGCGGGAGAGTCGTAGATACGCAGTATTTT

d_call: NA
j_call: TRBJ2-2
clone_size: few
v_call: TRBV14
cdr3_aa: CASSQAYGGELFF
cdr3_nt: TGTGCCAGCAGCCAGGCGTATGGCGGGGAGCTGTTTTTT

d_call: NA
j_call: TRBJ2-5
clone_size: many
v_call: TRBV5-4
cdr3_aa: CASSLPGPTGTQYF
cdr3_nt: TGTGCCAGCAGCTTGCCCGGTCCCACAGGGACCCAGTACTTC

d_call: TRBD2
j_call: TRBJ2-1
clone_size: few
v_call: TRBV29-1
cdr3_aa: CSVVRGAGGINAYNEQFF
cdr3_nt: TGCAGCGTTGTTAGAGGAGCGGGAGGGATTAATGCTTACAATGAGCAGTTCTTC

d_call: NA
j_call: TRBJ2-1
clone_size: NA
v_call: TRBV12-5
cdr3_aa: CASGSPFNEQFF
cdr3_nt: TGTGCTAGTGGTTCCCCCTTCAATGAGCAGTTCTTC

d_call: TRBD1
j_call: TRBJ1-5
clone_size: many
v_call: TRBV6-6
cdr3_aa: CASRADWGQGAGEPQHF
cdr3_nt: TGTGCCAGCAGAGCCGACTGGGGACAGGGGGCCGGTGAGCCCCAGCATTTT

d_call: NA
j_call: TRBJ2-2
clone_size: many
v_call: TRBV13
cdr3_aa: CASSPMMGGWTGELFF
cdr3_nt: TGTGCCAGCAGCCCGATGATGGGGGGCTGGACCGGGGAGCTGTTTTTT

d_call: TRBD2
j_call: TRBJ2-7
clone_size: NA
v_call: TRBV6-5
cdr3_aa: CASSYSGGRNEQYF
cdr3_nt: TGTGCCAGCAGTTACTCGGGCGGGAGGAACGAGCAGTACTTC

d_call: NA
j_call: TRBJ1-2
clone_size: NA
v_call: TRBV11-2
cdr3_aa: CASSLRLLYGYTF
cdr3_nt: TGTGCCAGCAGCTTAAGGCTGCTCTATGGCTACACCTTC

d_call: NA
j_call: TRBJ2-4
clone_size: NA
v_call: TRBV15
cdr3_aa: CATNEGLFDIQYF
cdr3_nt: TGTGCCACCAACGAAGGACTCTTCGACATTCAGTACTTC

d_call: NA
j_call: TRBJ1-5
clone_size: NA
v_call: TRBV6-5
cdr3_aa: CASSSGQPIYQPQHF
cdr3_nt: TGTGCCAGCAGTTCAGGGCAGCCGATTTATCAGCCCCAGCATTTT

d_call: NA
j_call: TRBJ2-2
clone_size: many
v_call: TRBV18
cdr3_aa: CASSPTGNTGELFF
cdr3_nt: TGTGCCAGCTCACCAACAGGGAACACCGGGGAGCTGTTTTTT

d_call: TRBD1
j_call: TRBJ1-2
clone_size: few
v_call: TRBV29-1
cdr3_aa: CSVGTGVDYGYTF
cdr3_nt: TGCAGCGTTGGGACAGGGGTTGACTATGGCTACACCTTC